Below are 3 T cell receptor beta chains sequenced from a single sample in a study of blood T cell repertoires in COVID-19. The repertoire was sequenced with immunoSEQ multiplex PCR; TCRdb's copy has only in-frame clones and lacks some. The data hold 250,000 to 300,000 clones, with around 93% observed a single time. The sample was PBMCs or T cells enriched from blood (not recorded which). These TCRs come from a human donor in a cohort exposed to, infected with or recovered from COVID-19 (not recorded which). The donor label of this sample is uncertain.

The V call is TRBV6-1, the J call TRBJ1-3; 9 bases are a match to TRBD1. The germline CDR1 and CDR2 sequences are MNHNS and SASEGT. CDR3 length: 14 residues. Unmatched junction bases numbered 1, after V lost 3 bases and J lost 4 bases. CDR3: CASSDGTGGNTIYF. As DNA, the CDR3 is TGTGCCAGCAGTGACGGGACAGGGGGAAACACCATATATTTT.

The gene calls are TRBV6-5 and TRBJ1-2, with 10 bases identical to TRBD1. CDR1 MNHEY and CDR2 SVGAGI come from the germline V gene. V lost 2 bases, J lost 8 bases, and 5 bases stayed unmatched. The CDR3 sequence is 14 residues long. Here the CDR3 reads CASSYEGQGLGYTF. As DNA, the CDR3 is TGTGCCAGCAGTTACGAGGGACAGGGGTTAGGCTACACCTTC.

The CDR3 nucleotides read TGTGCCAGCAGTGCCGGGACTATGTTACACAATGAGCAGTTCTTC. Translated: CASSAGTMLHNEQFF. V is TRBV6-2 or TRBV6-3 and J is TRBJ2-1; 7 bases are shared with TRBD2. Germline values: CDR1 MNHEY, CDR2 SVGEGT. The V segment lost 5 bases and the J segment 5 bases; nucleotides outside the gene matches: 9. This CDR3 has 15 residues.